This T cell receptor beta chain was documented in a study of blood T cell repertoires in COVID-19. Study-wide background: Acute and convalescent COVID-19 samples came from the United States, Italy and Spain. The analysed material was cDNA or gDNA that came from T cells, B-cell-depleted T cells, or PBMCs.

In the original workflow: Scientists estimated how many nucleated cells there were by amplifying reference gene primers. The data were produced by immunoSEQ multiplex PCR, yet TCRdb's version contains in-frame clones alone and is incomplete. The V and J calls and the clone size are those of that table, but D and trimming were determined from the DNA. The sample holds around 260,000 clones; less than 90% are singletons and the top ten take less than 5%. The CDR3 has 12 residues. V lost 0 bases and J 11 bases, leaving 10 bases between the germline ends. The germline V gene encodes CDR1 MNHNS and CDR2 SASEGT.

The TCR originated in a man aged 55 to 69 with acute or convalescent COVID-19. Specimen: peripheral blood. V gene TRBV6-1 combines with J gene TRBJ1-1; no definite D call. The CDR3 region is CASSEAFLGAFF. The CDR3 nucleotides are TGTGCCAGCAGTGAAGCCTTTCTCGGGGCTTTCTTT.